Here is one T cell receptor (beta chain) with its context. The data were obtained in a study of blood T cell repertoires in COVID-19. Study in general: Samples came from the United States, Italy and Spain, spanning acute and convalescent COVID-19. T cells, B-cell-depleted T cells, or PBMCs supplied cDNA or gDNA.

Original processing notes: Cell counts per sample came from amplifying reference gene primers. Method: immunoSEQ multiplex PCR; TCRdb's copy keeps in-frame clones and lacks some. V, J and clone size are those of that table, while D and trimming were read from the DNA. The sample includes more than 65,000 clones, about four fifths seen only once; the top ten take roughly 3.5%. The CDR3 covers 12 residues. V was clipped by 5 bases and J by 4 bases, with 8 bases between them. Input material: peripheral blood. The TCR was taken from a man between 45 and 60 years old with acute or convalescent COVID-19. J is TRBJ1-2 and V is TRBV12-3 or TRBV12-4; no definite D call. The CDR3 DNA sequence: TGTGCCAGCAGTCCAGGATCCTATGGCTACACCTTC. Its translation: CASSPGSYGYTF.